This TCR beta chain originates from a study of Ad26.COV2.S vaccination and SARS-CoV-2 variants. This sample's treatment: about 20 received Ad26.COV2.S at low or high dose, single or two shots; roughly 5 received placebo; per-sample allocation not given. Following the first vaccine or placebo injection, samples were taken on day 63. Boston provided a donor who was an adult aged 18-55 years. Expressing Wuhan-strain SARS-CoV-2 spike, an Ad26 vector served as the vaccine. On this clone: What it binds is unknown.

Clones were read by immunoSEQ multiplex PCR, and TCRdb kept only the in-frame ones, dropping some. The sample yields hundreds of thousands of clones, approximately 89% seen once. Study-wide points: Reported findings describe substantial breadth in spike-specific CD8+ and CD4+ T cell responses following vaccination.

V lost 3 bases, J lost 0 bases, and 18 bases lay in between. Germline CDR1 and CDR2: KGHSH and LQKENI. There are 19 residues in the CDR3. The receptor was isolated from a person between 18 and 65 years old who received the Ad26.COV2.S COVID-19 vaccine or a placebo. The sequencing used peripheral blood, collected in a trial of Ad26.COV2.S vaccine versus placebo. The chain links TRBV18 to TRBJ1-6; D unresolved. In DNA form, the CDR3 reads TGTGCCAGCTCACCGGGAGTACAGACGTTTAACTCCTATAATTCACCCCTCCACTTT. Translating it yields CASSPGVQTFNSYNSPLHF.